Following are 9 T cell receptor beta chains from one sample sequenced in a study of response to subunit inactivated influenza vaccine. TCRdb independently ran MiXCR on the RT-PCR reads; one entry per CDR3 protein. The table includes about 180,000 distinct CDR3 sequences, 9.2% detected once. The starting material was non-naive T cells sorted from PBMCs, obtained on the day of vaccination. The source of these receptors is a man aged 45-65 years who received an inactivated influenza vaccine.

In DNA form, the CDR3 reads TGCAGTGCTTCGCAGTTTCGGGGGGGGAGAGAGACCCAGTACTTC. Its translation: CSASQFRGGRETQYF. The J gene is TRBJ2-5, the V gene TRBV20-1; TRBD2 agrees at 8 bases. In germline, CDR1 is DFQATT, CDR2 SNEGSKA (reference sequence). V lost 5 bases and J lost 4; bases outside the gene matches: 12. The CDR3 has 15 amino acids.

The rearrangement joins TRBV3-1 to TRBJ1-6; no definite D call. CDR3 length: 14 residues. Germline V gives CDR1 LGHDT, CDR2 YNNKEL (reference sequence). V lost 1 base, J lost 13 bases, and 14 bases lay in between. The CDR3 bases are TGTGCCAGCAGCCAAGGAGAGATACGGACGCCCCTCCACTTT. Translated: CASSQGEIRTPLHF.

In this sample, this clonotype turned up many times. The chain links TRBV28 to TRBJ1-5, with 7 bases identical to TRBD1. The CDR3 is 15 amino acids. V shed 3 bases and J 4 bases; nucleotides not matched to a gene: 6. Germline CDR1 and CDR2: MDHEN and SYDVKM. CDR3: CASSFGTAVNQPQHF. The CDR3 DNA follows: TGTGCCAGCAGTTTCGGGACAGCCGTAAATCAGCCCCAGCATTTT.

In its sample, this clonotype was seen many times. This CDR3 is CASSPLPRGNIYGYTF. The DNA for the CDR3 is TGTGCCAGCAGTCCTTTACCTAGGGGGAACATCTATGGCTACACCTTC. This chain connects TRBV28 to TRBJ1-2, with a possible D match to TRBD1 (6 bases). There are 16 residues in the CDR3. Deletions cut 5 bases from V and 4 bases from J, with 20 bases between. Germline-derived CDR1 and CDR2 are MDHEN and SYDVKM.

This clonotype was observed many times. The chain uses TRBV20-1 and TRBJ1-5; 10 bases align to TRBD1. The CDR3 covers 14 residues. Germline CDR1 DFQATT, CDR2 SNEGSKA (reference sequence). Trimming took 7 bases from V and 6 from J; bases not matched to a gene: 9. In DNA, the CDR3 is TGCAGTGTGAGACAGGGGGCGCGAGGTCAGCCCCAGCATTTT. Its protein is CSVRQGARGQPQHF.

There are many counts of this clonotype. This sequence joins TRBV24-1 and TRBJ2-4; D uncertain. Per germline, CDR1 KGHDR and CDR2 SFDVKD. This CDR3 region has 15 residues. The V end was cut by 3 bases, the J end by 4 bases, with 12 bases between. CDR3 region: CATSDGSSTKNIQYF. The CDR3 DNA is TGTGCCACCAGTGATGGAAGTAGCACTAAAAACATTCAGTACTTC.

This clonotype was counted at least ten times. The chain has TRBV11-1 and TRBJ1-1; TRBD1 aligns across 7 bases. The CDR3 spans 14 residues. Germline V gene data show CDR1 as SGHAT and CDR2 as FQDESV (reference sequence). V gave up 5 bases and J gave up 1 base; unmatched junction bases: 4. CDR3 loop: CASSRDRANTEAFF. CDR3 in DNA: TGTGCCAGCAGCCGGGACAGAGCGAACACTGAAGCTTTCTTT.

There are many counts of this clonotype. The gene calls are TRBV3-1 and TRBJ2-1; D remains ambiguous. The length of the CDR3 is 13 residues. Germline CDR1 and CDR2: LGHDT and YNNKEL (reference sequence). V was shortened by 8 bases and J by 3 bases, with 11 bases between the two germline ends. Here the CDR3 reads CASGGAIYNEQFF. CDR3 bases: TGTGCCAGCGGCGGAGCGATCTACAATGAGCAGTTCTTC.

This clonotype was seen a few times. The chain has TRBV20-1 and TRBJ1-1, with TRBD1 as a possible D gene (5 bases). CDR1 and CDR2 from the germline V gene are DFQATT and SNEGSKA (reference sequence). This CDR3 is built from 13 residues. The ends were cut back, 1 base at V and 5 bases at J, with 11 bases in the middle. The CDR3 DNA is TGCAGTGCTAGAGGTGGAGGGGTGACTGAAGCTTTCTTT. Translating it yields CSARGGGVTEAFF.